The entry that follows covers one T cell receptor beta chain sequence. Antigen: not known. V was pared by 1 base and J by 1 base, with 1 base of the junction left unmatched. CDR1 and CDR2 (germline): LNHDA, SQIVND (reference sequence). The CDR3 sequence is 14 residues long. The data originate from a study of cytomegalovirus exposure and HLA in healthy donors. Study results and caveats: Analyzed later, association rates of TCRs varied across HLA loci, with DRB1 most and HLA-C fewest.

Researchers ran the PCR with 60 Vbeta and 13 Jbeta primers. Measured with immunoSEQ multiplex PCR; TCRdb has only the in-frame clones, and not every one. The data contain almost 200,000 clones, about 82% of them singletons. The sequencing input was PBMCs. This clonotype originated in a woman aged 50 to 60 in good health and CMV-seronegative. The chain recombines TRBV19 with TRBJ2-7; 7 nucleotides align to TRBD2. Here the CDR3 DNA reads TGTGCCAGTAGTATAGCGGGAGGTTCCTACGAGCAGTACTTC. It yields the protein CASSIAGGSYEQYF.